This passage covers 2 T cell receptor beta chains from one sample sequenced in a study of blood T cell repertoires in COVID-19. The assay was immunoSEQ multiplex PCR, and TCRdb's table has in-frame clones only and misses some. This sample has 150,000 to 200,000 clones, with 60% to 80% found just once. The material sequenced was peripheral blood. These TCRs come from a man between 65 and 85 years old with acute or convalescent COVID-19.

The V gene is TRBV24-1, the J gene TRBJ1-1, with 9 bases fitting TRBD1. The junction had 7 bases not matched to a gene; V was cut back by 3 bases and J by 6 bases. The CDR3 sequence is 15 residues long. Germline CDR1 reads KGHDR; CDR2 reads SFDVKD. The CDR3 DNA sequence: TGTGCCACCAGTGATCGACAGGGGGAGAGGGCTGAAGCTTTCTTT. It codes for CATSDRQGERAEAFF.

CDR3 DNA sequence: TGTGCCAGCAGGCGGACAGCCAACAATGAGCAGTTCTTC. Protein: CASRRTANNEQFF. This chain connects TRBV6-5 to TRBJ2-1; TRBD1 might be the D (6 bases). Per the germline V gene, CDR1 is MNHEY and CDR2 is SVGAGI. The CDR3 has 13 residues. V lost 6 bases, J lost 5 bases, and 11 bases lay in between.